This TCR beta chain was sequenced in a study of cytomegalovirus exposure and HLA in healthy donors. Across the whole study: Falling in the Caucasian-associated ancestry cluster were about 80% of under 500 genotyped donors.

As concerns this clone: Its specificity is unknown.

The PCR contained 60 Vbeta and 13 Jbeta primers. As originally analysed: There were around 78 million unique TCR beta chains by a later count, and some 12 million of them were shared. Method: immunoSEQ multiplex PCR; TCRdb's copy keeps in-frame clones and lacks some. D and trimming come from the DNA, and the V and J calls and clone size come from that table. The sample has around 150,000 clones; roughly 83% are singletons. Trimming left V 6 bases short and J 5 bases short, with 14 bases between. The CDR3 totals 13 residues. Germline assignment: CDR1 LNHDA and CDR2 SQIVND (reference sequence). Study-wide results and limits: A later analysis found that most CMV-associated TCR beta chains appeared HLA-restricted. The productive fraction for most TCR beta V segments was about 87% or about 30% in an earlier analysis.

Sequencing was done on a sample of PBMCs. This receptor was obtained from a human donor in good health. This rearrangement joins TRBV19 to TRBJ2-7; D perhaps matches TRBD2 (6 bases). The CDR3 bases are TGTGCCAGTAGAAAGGCCCGGGGGAACGAGCAGTACTTC. It translates to CASRKARGNEQYF. The complete variable domain, with remaining parts taken from reference TRBV19 and TRBJ2-7, reads DGGITQSPKYLFRKEGQNVTLSCEQNLNHDAMYWYRQDPGQGLRLIYYSQIVNDFQKGDIAEGYSVSREKKESFPLTVTSAQKNPTAFYLCASRKARGNEQYFGPGTRLTVT.